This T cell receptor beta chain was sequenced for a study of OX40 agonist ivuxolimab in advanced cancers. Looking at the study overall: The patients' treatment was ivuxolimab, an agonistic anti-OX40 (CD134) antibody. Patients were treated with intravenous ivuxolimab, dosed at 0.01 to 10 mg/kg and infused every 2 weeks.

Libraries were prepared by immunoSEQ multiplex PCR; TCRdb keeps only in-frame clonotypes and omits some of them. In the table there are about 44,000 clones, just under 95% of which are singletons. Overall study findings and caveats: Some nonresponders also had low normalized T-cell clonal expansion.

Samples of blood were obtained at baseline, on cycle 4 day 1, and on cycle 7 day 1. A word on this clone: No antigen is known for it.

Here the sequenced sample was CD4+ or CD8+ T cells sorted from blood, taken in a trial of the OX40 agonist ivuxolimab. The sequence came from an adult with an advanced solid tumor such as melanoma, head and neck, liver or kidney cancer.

The CDR3 region has the DNA TGTGCCAGCAGTGAATCATGGGAGCAGTTCTTC. This sequence encodes CASSESWEQFF. The rearrangement uses TRBV25-1 and TRBJ2-1; D is uncertain. In germline, CDR1 is MGHDK, CDR2 SYGVNS. Trimming pared 1 base from V and 10 bases from J, leaving 5 bases between. The CDR3 extends over 11 amino acids.